This T cell receptor (beta chain) was retrieved from a study of cytomegalovirus exposure and HLA in healthy donors. Study at large: Roughly 180 million T cells yielded 100 million to 130 million unique TCR beta sequences, as an earlier analysis found.

Donors sampled were nominally healthy, though unrecorded immune exposures were likely. Germline lookup yields CDR1 SGHRS and CDR2 YFSETQ. V lost 1 base and J 3 bases, leaving 16 bases between the germline ends. The CDR3 runs 16 residues. The study ran its PCR with 60 Vbeta and 13 Jbeta primers. Data came from immunoSEQ multiplex PCR; TCRdb stores just in-frame clones and leaves some out. The repertoire holds roughly 130,000 clones, around 79% seen once, with 3% to 4% in the top ten. The clonotype was recovered from a female donor in good health and CMV-seronegative. The chain uses TRBV5-1 and TRBJ1-1; weak D call: TRBD1 (5 bases). Source material: PBMCs. The CDR3 nucleotides are TGCGCCAGCAGCTTGCGCAGAGGTGGAGGGGACACTGAAGCTTTCTTT. It codes for CASSLRRGGGDTEAFF.